This T cell receptor (beta chain) was found in a study of blood T cell repertoires in COVID-19. TCRdb keeps only in-frame clones here, not all; method: immunoSEQ multiplex PCR. Among over 250,000 clones listed, 70% to 90% were seen once. Germline CDR1 is LNHDA and CDR2 is SQIVND (reference sequence). The CDR3 has 17 amino acids. Trimming took 6 bases from V and 1 from J, leaving 18 bases between them. The sample was peripheral blood. J is TRBJ1-4 and V is TRBV19; tentative D call: TRBD1 (5 bases). The clonotype was recovered from a woman in her 40s who had recovered from COVID-19. Here the CDR3 reads CASSPGSGSVTNEKLFF. The CDR3 bases are TGTGCCAGTAGCCCCGGGTCAGGGTCGGTAACTAATGAAAAACTGTTTTTT.